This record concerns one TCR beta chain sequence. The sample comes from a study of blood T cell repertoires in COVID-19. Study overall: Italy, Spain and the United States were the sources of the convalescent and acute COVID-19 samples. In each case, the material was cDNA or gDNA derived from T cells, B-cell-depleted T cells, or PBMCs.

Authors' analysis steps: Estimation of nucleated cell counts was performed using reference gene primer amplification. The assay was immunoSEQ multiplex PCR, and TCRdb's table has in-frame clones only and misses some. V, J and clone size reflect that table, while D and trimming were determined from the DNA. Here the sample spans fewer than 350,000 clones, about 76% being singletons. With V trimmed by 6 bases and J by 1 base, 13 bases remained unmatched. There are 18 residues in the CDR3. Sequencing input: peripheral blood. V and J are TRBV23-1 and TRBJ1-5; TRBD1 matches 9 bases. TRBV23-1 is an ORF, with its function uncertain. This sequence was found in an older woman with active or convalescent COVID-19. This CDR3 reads CASSSPITDRGSNQPQHF. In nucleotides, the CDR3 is TGCGCCAGCAGCTCACCGATTACCGACAGGGGGAGCAATCAGCCCCAGCATTTT.